These T cell receptor beta chains were read from a single sample in a study of blood T cells in healthy people across ages. TCRdb re-called the 5' RACE reads with MiXCR, one entry per CDR3 protein. This sample has some 1.7 million distinct CDR3 sequences, with 28% found just once. The source material was blood. Every receptor here comes from a woman aged 30 to 39 in good health. Both conserved end residues are part of each CDR3. Fields, in order: V gene, J gene, CDR3 protein.

v_call: TRBV11-2
j_call: TRBJ2-3
cdr3_aa: CASSLAGGPTDTQYF

v_call: TRBV20-1
j_call: TRBJ2-5
cdr3_aa: CSAHGQETQYF

v_call: TRBV9
j_call: TRBJ2-1
cdr3_aa: CASSVTGTGRYNEQFF

v_call: TRBV6-5
j_call: TRBJ2-1
cdr3_aa: CASSPWDPWSSYNEQFF

v_call: TRBV10-2
j_call: TRBJ2-2
cdr3_aa: CASSESFSGTGELFF

v_call: TRBV20-1
j_call: TRBJ2-2
cdr3_aa: CSARDQRGLGELFF

v_call: TRBV25-1
j_call: TRBJ1-5
cdr3_aa: CASSAGPRNQPQHF

v_call: TRBV20-1
j_call: TRBJ1-2
cdr3_aa: CSARDLRTGGTYGYTF

v_call: TRBV2
j_call: TRBJ2-3
cdr3_aa: CATTRGADTQYF

v_call: TRBV12-3/TRBV12-4
j_call: TRBJ1-4
cdr3_aa: CASSFSGTGGEKLFF

v_call: TRBV7-9
j_call: TRBJ2-1
cdr3_aa: CASSLRRGPSSYNEQFF

v_call: TRBV4-1
j_call: TRBJ2-1
cdr3_aa: CASSQVPEGGRNEQFF

v_call: TRBV6-5
j_call: TRBJ1-1
cdr3_aa: CASSYIRGDLEAFF

v_call: TRBV9
j_call: TRBJ1-1
cdr3_aa: CASSAEEGGRAEAFF

v_call: TRBV12-3/TRBV12-4
j_call: TRBJ1-4
cdr3_aa: CASRPRGVGREKLFF

v_call: TRBV5-1
j_call: TRBJ1-2
cdr3_aa: CASSLDILYGYTF

v_call: TRBV4-3
j_call: TRBJ2-3
cdr3_aa: CASSQDRAIDTQYF

v_call: TRBV7-7
j_call: TRBJ2-1
cdr3_aa: CASSVNRVGEQFF

v_call: TRBV25-1
j_call: TRBJ2-4
cdr3_aa: CASSELGWTGAKHLAKNIQYF

v_call: TRBV4-1
j_call: TRBJ2-5
cdr3_aa: CASSQVRGSYTQYF

v_call: TRBV5-1
j_call: TRBJ2-3
cdr3_aa: CASSPRTSRTDTQYF

v_call: TRBV25-1
j_call: TRBJ1-4
cdr3_aa: CASLDRLNEKLFF

v_call: TRBV9
j_call: TRBJ2-5
cdr3_aa: CASSVEGSGGGQETQYF

v_call: TRBV6-2/TRBV6-3
j_call: TRBJ2-7
cdr3_aa: CASRYSEAYEQYF

v_call: TRBV2
j_call: TRBJ1-2
cdr3_aa: CASGEYGTGNGYTF

v_call: TRBV5-6
j_call: TRBJ2-1
cdr3_aa: CASSRLGATDEQFF

v_call: TRBV6-5
j_call: TRBJ2-1
cdr3_aa: CAAGSGSYNEQFF

v_call: TRBV4-1
j_call: TRBJ2-1
cdr3_aa: CASSRRAPGLAGDEQFF

v_call: TRBV21-1
j_call: TRBJ1-4
cdr3_aa: CASTSDREKLFF

v_call: TRBV20-1
j_call: TRBJ1-3
cdr3_aa: CSARGQGASSGNTIYF

v_call: TRBV11-3
j_call: TRBJ2-1
cdr3_aa: CASSSGLARSYNEQFF

v_call: TRBV14
j_call: TRBJ2-6
cdr3_aa: CASSPLIGSGANVLTF

v_call: TRBV4-2
j_call: TRBJ2-6
cdr3_aa: CASSQDLTRAYSGANVLTF

v_call: TRBV28
j_call: TRBJ1-6
cdr3_aa: CASTMGRERNSPLHF

v_call: TRBV5-1
j_call: TRBJ2-2
cdr3_aa: CASSLGPSGRSTGELFF

v_call: TRBV9
j_call: TRBJ2-2
cdr3_aa: CASSDIRGWELFF

v_call: TRBV29-1
j_call: TRBJ1-2
cdr3_aa: CSVEFLGVDWGYTF

v_call: TRBV12-3/TRBV12-4
j_call: TRBJ1-2
cdr3_aa: CASSSRGPGPGYTF

v_call: TRBV7-2
j_call: TRBJ1-2
cdr3_aa: CASSFGGGGLYGYTF

v_call: TRBV20-1
j_call: TRBJ1-5
cdr3_aa: CSASPGFNQPQHF

v_call: TRBV12-5
j_call: TRBJ2-5
cdr3_aa: CASGLAPRGGQETQYF